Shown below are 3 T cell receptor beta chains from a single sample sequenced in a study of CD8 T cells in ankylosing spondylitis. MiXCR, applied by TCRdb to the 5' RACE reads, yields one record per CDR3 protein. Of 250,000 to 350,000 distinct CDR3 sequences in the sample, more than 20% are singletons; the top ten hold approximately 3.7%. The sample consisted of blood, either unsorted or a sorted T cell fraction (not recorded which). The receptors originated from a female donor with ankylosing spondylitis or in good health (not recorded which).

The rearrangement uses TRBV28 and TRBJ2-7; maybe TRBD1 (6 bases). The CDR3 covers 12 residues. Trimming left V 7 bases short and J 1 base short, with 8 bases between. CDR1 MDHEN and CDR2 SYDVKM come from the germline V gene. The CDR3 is CASTTGSYEQYF. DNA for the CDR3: TGTGCCAGCACCACAGGGTCCTACGAGCAGTACTTC. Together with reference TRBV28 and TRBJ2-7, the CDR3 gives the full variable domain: DVKVTQSSRYLVKRTGEKVFLECVQDMDHENMFWYRQDPGLGLRLIYFSYDVKMKEKGDIPEGYSVSREKKERFSLILESASTNQTSMYLCASTTGSYEQYFGPGTRLTVT.

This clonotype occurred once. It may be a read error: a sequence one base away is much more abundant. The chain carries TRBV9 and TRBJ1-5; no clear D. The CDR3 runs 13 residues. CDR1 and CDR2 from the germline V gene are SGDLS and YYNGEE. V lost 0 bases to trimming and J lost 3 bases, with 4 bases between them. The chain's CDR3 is CASSVGDNQPQHF. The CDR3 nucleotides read TGTGCCAGCAGCGTAGGGGACAATCAGCCCCAGCATTTT.

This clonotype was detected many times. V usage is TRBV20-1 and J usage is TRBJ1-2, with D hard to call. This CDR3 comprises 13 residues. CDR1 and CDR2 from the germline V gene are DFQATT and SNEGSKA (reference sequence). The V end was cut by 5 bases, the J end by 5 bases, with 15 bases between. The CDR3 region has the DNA TGCAGTGCTCCGACTCTGGATCCTTATGGCTACACCTTC. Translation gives CSAPTLDPYGYTF.